These T cell receptor beta chains were read from a single sample in a study of T cells in localized non-small cell lung cancer. The protocol was immunoSEQ multiplex PCR, while the TCRdb copy is restricted to in-frame clones and leaves out a portion. Among over 70,000 clones, more than 75% were seen once, and the ten largest hold approximately 4%. The sample here was PBMCs, taken before any cancer treatment. These receptors were obtained from a woman aged 35 to 75 with stage II squamous cell lung carcinoma. Both conserved end residues are trimmed from each CDR3. The order of the fields is V gene, J gene, CDR3 length, CDR3 protein.

TRBV27	TRBJ1-4	12	ASSLRTPASKLF
TRBV6-1	TRBJ2-1	13	ASSPTGRGYNEQF
TRBV30	TRBJ2-1	12	AWSVADRNNEQF
TRBV18	TRBJ2-5	17	ASSPLGSGGAASQETQY
TRBV19	TRBJ2-7	12	ASASRDYRHEQY
TRBV5-8	TRBJ1-1	12	ASSRTFPNTEAF
TRBV18	TRBJ2-5	13	ASSPPLGQGETQY
TRBV5-5	TRBJ1-1	12	ASNPGQTNTEAF
TRBV10-1	TRBJ2-2	10	ASSEGPGELF
TRBV5-1	TRBJ2-6	17	ASTFQPRTALSGANVLT
TRBV19	TRBJ1-1	11	ASSRGLIAEAF
TRBV29-1	TRBJ2-3	10	SVEAATDTQY
TRBV6-1	TRBJ2-7	10	ASRRDSDEQY
TRBV5-4	TRBJ2-5	11	ASSYAGVETQY
TRBV12-5	TRBJ2-1	14	ASGSPLAGEGNEQF